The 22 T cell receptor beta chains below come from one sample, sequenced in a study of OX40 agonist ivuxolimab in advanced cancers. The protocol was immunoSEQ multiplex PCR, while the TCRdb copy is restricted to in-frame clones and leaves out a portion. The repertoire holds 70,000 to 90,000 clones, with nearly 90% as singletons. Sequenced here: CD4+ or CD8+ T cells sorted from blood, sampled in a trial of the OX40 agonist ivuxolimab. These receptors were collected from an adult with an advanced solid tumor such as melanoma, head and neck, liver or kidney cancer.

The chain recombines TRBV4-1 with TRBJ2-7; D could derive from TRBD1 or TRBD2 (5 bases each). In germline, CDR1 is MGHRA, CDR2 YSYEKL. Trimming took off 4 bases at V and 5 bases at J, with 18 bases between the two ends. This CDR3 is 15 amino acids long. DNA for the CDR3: TGCGCCAGCAGCCCTTATGACGGGGCATTTAACGAGCAGTACTTC. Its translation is CASSPYDGAFNEQYF.

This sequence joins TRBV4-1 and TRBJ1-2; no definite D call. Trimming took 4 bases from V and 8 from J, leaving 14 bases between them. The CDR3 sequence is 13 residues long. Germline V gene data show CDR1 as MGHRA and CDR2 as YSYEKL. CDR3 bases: TGCGCCAGCAGCCCCTCGGGGATTGAAGGCTACACCTTC. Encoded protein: CASSPSGIEGYTF.

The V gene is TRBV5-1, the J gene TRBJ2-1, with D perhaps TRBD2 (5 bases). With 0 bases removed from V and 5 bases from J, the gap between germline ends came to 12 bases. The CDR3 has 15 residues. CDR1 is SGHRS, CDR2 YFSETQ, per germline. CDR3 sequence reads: CASSLGGGGDNEQFF. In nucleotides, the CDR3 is TGCGCCAGCAGCTTGGGCGGTGGAGGAGACAATGAGCAGTTCTTC.

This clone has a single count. The CDR3 is CASSWGQADPYEQYF. The CDR3 DNA sequence: TGCGCCAGCAGCTGGGGACAGGCGGACCCCTACGAGCAGTACTTC. This rearrangement joins TRBV5-1 to TRBJ2-7; TRBD1 matches at 8 bases. Unmatched junction bases numbered 7, after V lost 3 bases and J lost 2 bases. The CDR3 is 15 residues long. CDR1 SGHRS and CDR2 YFSETQ come from the germline V gene. Variable domain in full (rest from reference TRBV5-1 and TRBJ2-7): KAGVTQTPRYLIKTRGQQVTLSCSPISGHRSVSWYQQTPGQGLQFLFEYFSETQRNKGNFPGRFSGRQFSNSRSEMNVSTLELGDSALYLCASSWGQADPYEQYFGPGTRLTVT.

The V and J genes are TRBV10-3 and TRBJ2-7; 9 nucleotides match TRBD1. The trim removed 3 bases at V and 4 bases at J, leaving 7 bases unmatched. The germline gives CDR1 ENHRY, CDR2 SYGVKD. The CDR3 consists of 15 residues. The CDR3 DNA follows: TGTGCCATCAGTGACACCGGGACAGGGAAATACGAGCAGTACTTC. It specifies CAISDTGTGKYEQYF.

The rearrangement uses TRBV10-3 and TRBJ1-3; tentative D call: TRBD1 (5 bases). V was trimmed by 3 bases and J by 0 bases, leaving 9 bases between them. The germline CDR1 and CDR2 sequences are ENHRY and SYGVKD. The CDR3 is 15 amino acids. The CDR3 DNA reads TGTGCCATCAGTGACGGGGGTTTCTCTGGAAACACCATATATTTT. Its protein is CAISDGGFSGNTIYF.

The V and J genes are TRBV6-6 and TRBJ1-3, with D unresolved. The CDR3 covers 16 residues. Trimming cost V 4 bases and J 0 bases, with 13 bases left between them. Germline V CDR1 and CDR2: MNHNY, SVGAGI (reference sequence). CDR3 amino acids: CASSFRTGPSGNTIYF. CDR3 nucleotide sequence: TGTGCCAGCAGTTTTCGGACGGGTCCCTCTGGAAACACCATATATTTT.

CDR3 residues: CATSRGGGATEAFF. For the CDR3, the DNA is TGTGCCACCAGCAGGGGAGGGGGGGCCACTGAAGCTTTCTTT. The genes are TRBV15 and TRBJ1-1, with TRBD1 as a possible D gene (6 bases). The germline V and J ends were trimmed by 3 bases and 4 bases, with 12 bases remaining between them. In germline, CDR1 is LNHNV, CDR2 YYDKDF (reference sequence). The CDR3 runs to 14 residues.

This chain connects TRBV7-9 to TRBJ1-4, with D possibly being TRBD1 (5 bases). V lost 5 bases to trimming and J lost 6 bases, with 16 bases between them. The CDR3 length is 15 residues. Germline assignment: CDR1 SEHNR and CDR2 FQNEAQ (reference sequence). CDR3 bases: TGTGCCAGCAGCGCCCGTTGGGGGGTGGATGAAAAACTGTTTTTT. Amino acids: CASSARWGVDEKLFF.

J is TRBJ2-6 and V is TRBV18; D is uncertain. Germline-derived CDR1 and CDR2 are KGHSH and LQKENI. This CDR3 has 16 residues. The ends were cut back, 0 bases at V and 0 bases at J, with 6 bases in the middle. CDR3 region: CASSPPSPSGANVLTF. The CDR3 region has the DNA TGTGCCAGCTCACCACCGTCCCCCTCTGGGGCCAACGTCCTGACTTTC. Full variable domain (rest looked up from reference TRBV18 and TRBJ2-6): NAGVMQNPRHLVRRRGQEARLRCSPMKGHSHVYWYRQLPEEGLKFMVYLQKENIIDESGMPKERFSAEFPKEGPSILRIQQVVRGDSAAYFCASSPPSPSGANVLTFGAGSRLTVL.

This CDR3 is CASSQSSGIGAFF. The CDR3 DNA follows: TGTGCCAGCAGCCAATCTTCAGGGATTGGAGCTTTCTTT. The V gene is TRBV16, the J gene TRBJ1-1; possibly TRBD1 for D (5 bases). With 0 bases removed from V and 10 bases from J, the gap between germline ends came to 12 bases. The germline V gene encodes CDR1 KGHSY and CDR2 FQNENV. The CDR3 covers 13 residues.

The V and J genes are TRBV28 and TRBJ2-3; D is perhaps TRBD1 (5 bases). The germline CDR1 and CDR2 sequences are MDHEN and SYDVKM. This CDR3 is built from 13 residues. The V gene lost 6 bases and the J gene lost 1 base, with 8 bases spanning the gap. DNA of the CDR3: TGTGCCAGCAGCCTCAGGGGCACAGATACGCAGTATTTT. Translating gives CASSLRGTDTQYF.

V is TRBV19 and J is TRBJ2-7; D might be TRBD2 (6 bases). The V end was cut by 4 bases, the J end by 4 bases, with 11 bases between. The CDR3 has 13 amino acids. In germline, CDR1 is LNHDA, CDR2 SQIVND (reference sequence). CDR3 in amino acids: CASSRGTSYEQYF. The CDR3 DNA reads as TGTGCCAGTAGTAGGGGGACTTCTTACGAGCAGTACTTC.

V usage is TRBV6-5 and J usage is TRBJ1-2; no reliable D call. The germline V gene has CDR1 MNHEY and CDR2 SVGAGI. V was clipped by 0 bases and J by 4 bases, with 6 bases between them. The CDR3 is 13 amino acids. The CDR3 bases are TGTGCCAGCAGTTACTCGGGCGGCTATGGCTACACCTTC. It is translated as CASSYSGGYGYTF.

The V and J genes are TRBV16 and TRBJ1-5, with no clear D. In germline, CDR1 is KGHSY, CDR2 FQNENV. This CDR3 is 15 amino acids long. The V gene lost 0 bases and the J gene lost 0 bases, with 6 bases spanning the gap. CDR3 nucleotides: TGTGCCAGCAGCCAATCGAGATATAGCAATCAGCCCCAGCATTTT. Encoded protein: CASSQSRYSNQPQHF.

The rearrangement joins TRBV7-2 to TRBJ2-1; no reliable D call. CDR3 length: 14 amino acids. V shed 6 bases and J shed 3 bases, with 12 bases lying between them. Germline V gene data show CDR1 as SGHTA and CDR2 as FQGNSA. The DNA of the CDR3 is TGTGCCAGCAGTGTGCAAGCCGGCTACAATGAGCAGTTCTTC. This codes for CASSVQAGYNEQFF.

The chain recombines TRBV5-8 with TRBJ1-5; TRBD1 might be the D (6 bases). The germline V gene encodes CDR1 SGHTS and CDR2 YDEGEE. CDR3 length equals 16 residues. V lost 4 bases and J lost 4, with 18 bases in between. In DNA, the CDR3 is TGTGCCAGCAGCGACGGACAGCTTTACGGGAATCAGCCCCAGCATTTT. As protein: CASSDGQLYGNQPQHF.

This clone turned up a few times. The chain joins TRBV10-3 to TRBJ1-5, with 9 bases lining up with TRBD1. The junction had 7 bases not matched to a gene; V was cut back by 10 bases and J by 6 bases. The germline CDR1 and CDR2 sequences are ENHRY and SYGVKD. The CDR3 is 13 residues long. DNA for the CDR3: TGTGCCACCGGACAGGGGCAGGGTCAGCCCCAGCATTTT. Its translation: CATGQGQGQPQHF.

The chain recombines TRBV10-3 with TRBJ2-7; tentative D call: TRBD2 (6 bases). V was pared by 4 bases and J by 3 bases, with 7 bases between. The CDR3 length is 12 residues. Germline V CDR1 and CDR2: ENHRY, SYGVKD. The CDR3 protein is CAISGGGYEQYF. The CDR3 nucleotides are TGTGCCATCAGTGGGGGAGGCTACGAGCAGTACTTC.

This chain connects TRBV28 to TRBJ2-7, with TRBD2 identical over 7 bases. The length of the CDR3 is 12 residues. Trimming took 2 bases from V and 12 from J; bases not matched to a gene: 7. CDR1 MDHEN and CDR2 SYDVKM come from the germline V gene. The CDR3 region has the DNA TGTGCCAGCAGTTTAACTAGCGCCCGAACGTACTTC. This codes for CASSLTSARTYF.

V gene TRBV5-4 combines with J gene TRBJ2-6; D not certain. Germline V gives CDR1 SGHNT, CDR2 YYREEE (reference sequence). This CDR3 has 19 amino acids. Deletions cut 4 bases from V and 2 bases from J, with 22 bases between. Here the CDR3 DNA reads TGTGCCAGCAGCCGGCCCTCCGGGTCCTCCATCCCTGGGGCCAACGTCCTGACTTTC. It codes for CASSRPSGSSIPGANVLTF. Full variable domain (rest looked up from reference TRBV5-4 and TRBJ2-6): ETGVTQSPTHLIKTRGQQVTLRCSSQSGHNTVSWYQQALGQGPQFIFQYYREEENGRGNFPPRFSGLQFPNYSSELNVNALELDDSALYLCASSRPSGSSIPGANVLTFGAGSRLTVL.

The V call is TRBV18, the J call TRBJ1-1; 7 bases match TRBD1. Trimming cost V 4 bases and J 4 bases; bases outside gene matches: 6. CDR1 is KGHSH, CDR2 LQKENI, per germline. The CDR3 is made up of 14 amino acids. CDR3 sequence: CASSRDSWVTEAFF. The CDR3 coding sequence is TGTGCCAGCTCACGGGACAGTTGGGTCACTGAAGCTTTCTTT.